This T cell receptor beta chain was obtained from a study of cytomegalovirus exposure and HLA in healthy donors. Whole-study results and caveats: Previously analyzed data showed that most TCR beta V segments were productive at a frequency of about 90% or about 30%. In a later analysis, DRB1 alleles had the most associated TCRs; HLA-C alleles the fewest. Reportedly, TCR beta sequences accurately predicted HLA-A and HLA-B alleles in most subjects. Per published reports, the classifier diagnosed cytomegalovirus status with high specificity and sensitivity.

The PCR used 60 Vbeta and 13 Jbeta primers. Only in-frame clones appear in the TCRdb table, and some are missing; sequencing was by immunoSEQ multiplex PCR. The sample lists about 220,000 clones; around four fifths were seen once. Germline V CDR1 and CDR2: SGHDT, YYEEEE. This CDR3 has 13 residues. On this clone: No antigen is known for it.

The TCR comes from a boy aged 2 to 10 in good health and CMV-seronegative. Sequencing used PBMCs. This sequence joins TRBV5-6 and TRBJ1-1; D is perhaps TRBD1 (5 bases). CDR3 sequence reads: CANPQVGDTEAFF. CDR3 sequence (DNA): TGTGCTAACCCCCAGGTAGGGGACACTGAAGCTTTCTTT.